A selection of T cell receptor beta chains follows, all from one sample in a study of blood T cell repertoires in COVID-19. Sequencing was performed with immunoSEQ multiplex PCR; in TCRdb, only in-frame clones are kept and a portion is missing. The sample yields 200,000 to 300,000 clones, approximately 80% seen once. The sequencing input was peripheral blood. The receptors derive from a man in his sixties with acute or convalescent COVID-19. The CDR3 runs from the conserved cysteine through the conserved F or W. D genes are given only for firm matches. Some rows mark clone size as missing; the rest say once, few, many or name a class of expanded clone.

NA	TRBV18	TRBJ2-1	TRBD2	CASSPRESGGPYNEQFF	TGTGCCAGCTCACCGCGGGAAAGCGGGGGTCCGTACAATGAGCAGTTCTTC
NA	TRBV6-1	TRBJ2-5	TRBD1	CASSEKTGARETQYF	TGTGCCAGCAGTGAGAAGACAGGGGCGAGGGAGACCCAGTACTTC
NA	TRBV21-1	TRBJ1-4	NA	CASTPHRGFGSKLFF	TGTGCCAGCACCCCTCACAGAGGGTTTGGGTCAAAACTGTTTTTT
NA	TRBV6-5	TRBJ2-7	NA	CASAVVGQAYEQYF	TGTGCCAGTGCCGTGGTCGGCCAGGCCTACGAGCAGTACTTC
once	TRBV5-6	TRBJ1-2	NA	CASSLGSGGRSGYTF	TGTGCCAGCAGCTTGGGGAGCGGGGGGCGATCTGGCTACACCTTC
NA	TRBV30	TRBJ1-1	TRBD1	CAWKSYTGDTEAFF	TGTGCCTGGAAATCGTATACAGGGGATACTGAAGCTTTCTTT
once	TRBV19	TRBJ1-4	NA	CASLGGATNEKLFF	TGTGCCAGCCTGGGAGGGGCAACTAATGAAAAACTGTTTTTT
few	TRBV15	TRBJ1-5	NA	CATSRDFDQPQHF	TGTGCCACCAGCAGGGACTTCGATCAGCCCCAGCATTTT
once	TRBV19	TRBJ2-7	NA	CASSPGTAYEQYF	TGTGCCAGTAGTCCGGGGACTGCCTACGAGCAGTACTTC
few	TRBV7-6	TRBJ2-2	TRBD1	CASRQGQGTNTGELFF	TGTGCCAGCAGGCAGGGACAGGGAACGAACACCGGGGAGCTGTTTTTT
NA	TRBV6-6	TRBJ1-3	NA	CASTQPDRVSGNTIYF	TGTGCCAGCACCCAACCCGACAGAGTCTCTGGAAACACCATATATTTT